One sample yielded the 19 T cell receptor beta chains listed below, sequenced in a study of shared clonotypes between healthy human individuals. The assay was immunoSEQ multiplex PCR, and TCRdb's table has in-frame clones only and misses some. The data hold hundreds of thousands of clones, with over 60% observed a single time. Sequencing was done on a sample of PBMCs. The receptor set was obtained from a woman aged 35 to 49 in good health. Some clones in this sample may be carry-over from other donors' samples.

This rearrangement joins TRBV4-2 to TRBJ2-3; 7 bases fit TRBD1. The V gene end was trimmed by 4 bases and the J gene end by 0 bases; junction bases not matched to a gene: 4. Germline lookup yields CDR1 LGHNA and CDR2 YNFKEQ. This CDR3 has 15 residues. CDR3 coding DNA: TGTGCCAGCAGCCCCGGACAGGCAAGCACAGATACGCAGTATTTT. It translates to CASSPGQASTDTQYF.

The chain has TRBV5-4 and TRBJ2-2; D is unclear. The CDR3 covers 11 residues. The germline gives CDR1 SGHNT, CDR2 YYREEE (reference sequence). Trimming took 7 bases from V and 6 from J, leaving 7 bases between them. The CDR3 loop is CASYSAGELFF. The CDR3, as DNA: TGTGCCAGCTATTCGGCCGGGGAGCTGTTTTTT. Combining the CDR3 with reference TRBV5-4 and TRBJ2-2 gives the whole variable domain ETGVTQSPTHLIKTRGQQVTLRCSSQSGHNTVSWYQQALGQGPQFIFQYYREEENGRGNFPPRFSGLQFPNYSSELNVNALELDDSALYLCASYSAGELFFGEGSRLTVL.

The chain recombines TRBV5-1 with TRBJ2-7; 15 bases match TRBD2. Germline loops: CDR1 SGHRS, CDR2 YFSETQ. The CDR3 runs 17 residues. With V trimmed by 0 bases and J by 5 bases, 6 bases remained unmatched. The CDR3 loop reads CASSLGTSGRANNEQYF. The CDR3 nucleotides are TGCGCCAGCAGCTTGGGGACTAGCGGGAGGGCCAACAACGAGCAGTACTTC.

J is TRBJ2-1 and V is TRBV2; D perhaps matches TRBD2 (7 bases). This CDR3 spans 14 amino acids. V dropped 4 bases and J dropped 4 bases, with 11 bases sitting between them. Per germline, CDR1 SNHLY and CDR2 FYNNEI. CDR3 region: CASSASGTYNEQFF. CDR3 coding DNA: TGTGCCAGCAGTGCCAGCGGGACATACAATGAGCAGTTCTTC.

The V call is TRBV13, the J call TRBJ2-2; possibly TRBD2 for D (6 bases). Per germline, CDR1 PRHDT and CDR2 FYEKMQ (reference sequence). CDR3 size: 13 residues. V was shortened by 10 bases and J by 4 bases, with 13 bases between the two germline ends. In DNA, the CDR3 is TGTGCCACGAGAGTCGGGGGCACCGGGGAGCTGTTTTTT. It specifies CATRVGGTGELFF.

The chain employs TRBV7-9 and TRBJ2-6; D ambiguous. Germline CDR1 reads SEHNR; CDR2 reads FQNEAQ (reference sequence). This CDR3 comprises 15 residues. Trimming took off 5 bases at V and 0 bases at J, with 8 bases between the two ends. The CDR3 region is CASSVGYSGANVLTF. The CDR3 DNA sequence: TGTGCCAGCAGCGTAGGGTACTCTGGGGCCAACGTCCTGACTTTC.

This chain links TRBV7-2 with TRBJ2-7, with a possible D match to TRBD2 (5 bases). V shed 5 bases and J shed 3 bases, with 17 bases lying between them. There are 15 residues in the CDR3. The germline gives CDR1 SGHTA, CDR2 FQGNSA. The CDR3 is CASSRILSSIYEQYF. As DNA, the CDR3 is TGTGCCAGCAGCCGCATCCTTTCTAGCATCTACGAGCAGTACTTC.

This chain joins TRBV6-6 and TRBJ2-2, with 10 bases lining up with TRBD1. The CDR3 contains 14 residues. Trimming removed 8 bases from V and 3 bases from J; junction bases left unmatched: 3. Germline CDR1 reads MNHNY; CDR2 reads SVGAGI (reference sequence). In nucleotides, the CDR3 is TGTGCCAGCGGCGGGACAGGGGACACCGGGGAGCTGTTTTTT. Encoded protein: CASGGTGDTGELFF.

This clone was seen a handful of times. The V gene is TRBV19, the J gene TRBJ1-5; 9 positions agree with TRBD1. This CDR3 region has 15 residues. Trimming took 6 bases from V and 0 from J; bases not matched to a gene: 3. CDR1 and CDR2 (germline): LNHDA, SQIVND (reference sequence). CDR3 loop: CASSRTGDSNQPQHF. The CDR3 bases are TGTGCCAGTAGCCGGACAGGGGATAGCAATCAGCCCCAGCATTTT.

J is TRBJ2-2 and V is TRBV5-1; 7 bases map to TRBD2. The CDR3 has 16 residues. V was clipped by 0 bases and J by 6 bases; unmatched bases: 8. The germline CDR1 and CDR2 sequences are SGHRS and YFSETQ. DNA for the CDR3: TGCGCCAGCAGCTTGGACGGACCGGGAGGCGCCGGGGAGCTGTTTTTT. It translates to CASSLDGPGGAGELFF.

The chain joins TRBV18 to TRBJ2-5; D ambiguous. The J call is doubtful: the DNA matches TRBJ2-7 better. The germline CDR1 and CDR2 sequences are KGHSH and LQKENI. The CDR3 consists of 14 residues. CDR3 residues: CASSLTPPGYEQYF. CDR3 nucleotides: TGTGCCAGCTCCCTAACCCCCCCGGGCTACGAGCAGTACTTC.

The genes are TRBV11-2 and TRBJ2-7, with 7 bases aligning to TRBD1. The CDR3 runs to 13 residues. J lost 3 bases, V lost 5 bases, and 4 bases had no gene match. CDR1 is SGHAT and CDR2 is FQNNGV in the germline V gene. As DNA, the CDR3 is TGTGCCAGCAGCCCCGGACAGGACTACGAGCAGTACTTC. Translating it yields CASSPGQDYEQYF.

The chain uses TRBV27 and TRBJ2-1, with D perhaps given as TRBD1 or TRBD2 (5 bases each). The V gene's germline CDR1 is MNHEY and CDR2 SMNVEV (reference sequence). With 0 bases removed from V and 15 bases from J, the gap between germline ends came to 21 bases. The CDR3 is made up of 15 amino acids. The CDR3 DNA sequence: TGTGCCAGCAGTTTATCGCCTATGGGACCCCAGAGTCCGTTCTTC. It encodes CASSLSPMGPQSPFF.

The CDR3 loop reads CASSLRTAYEQYF. The DNA for the CDR3 is TGTGCCAGCAGCTTACGGACAGCCTACGAGCAGTACTTC. This rearrangement joins TRBV7-2 to TRBJ2-7, with D possibly being TRBD1 (6 bases). V lost 2 bases and J 2 bases, leaving 7 bases between the germline ends. Germline CDR1 reads SGHTA; CDR2 reads FQGNSA. The CDR3 sequence is 13 residues long.

V gene TRBV5-1 combines with J gene TRBJ1-1; no definite D call. Germline assignment: CDR1 SGHRS and CDR2 YFSETQ. V shed 5 bases and J shed 11 bases, with 16 bases lying between them. The CDR3 is made up of 12 amino acids. CDR3 nucleotides: TGCGCCAGCAGGATGGCCCTCACAAGGGCTTTCTTT. Protein product: CASRMALTRAFF. Combining the CDR3 with reference TRBV5-1 and TRBJ1-1 gives the whole variable domain KAGVTQTPRYLIKTRGQQVTLSCSPISGHRSVSWYQQTPGQGLQFLFEYFSETQRNKGNFPGRFSGRQFSNSRSEMNVSTLELGDSALYLCASRMALTRAFFGQGTRLTVV.

For this clone: A read error is possible here, since a much larger clone lies one base away. The chain is built from TRBV11-2 and TRBJ2-7; 9 bases line up with TRBD1. CDR1 SGHAT and CDR2 FQNNGV come from the germline V gene. J gave up 2 bases and V 2 bases, and 4 bases lay outside the gene matches. The CDR3 is 15 residues long. In DNA, the CDR3 is TGTGCCAGCAGCTTAATCGACAGGGGGGCCTACGAGCAGTACTTC. This codes for CASSLIDRGAYEQYF.

The gene calls are TRBV2 and TRBJ2-2, with 11 bases aligning to TRBD1. The length of the CDR3 is 20 residues. Looked up from germline, CDR1 is SNHLY and CDR2 is FYNNEI. The ends lost 4 bases at V and 0 bases at J; junction bases unmatched: 13. DNA for the CDR3: TGTGCCAGCAGTGTCGCGGTCGGACAGGGGGCCCTACCGAACACCGGGGAGCTGTTTTTT. Residues: CASSVAVGQGALPNTGELFF.

V and J are TRBV7-2 and TRBJ2-7, with TRBD2 as a possible D gene (6 bases). V shed 5 bases and J shed 1 base, with 27 bases lying between them. CDR1 is SGHTA and CDR2 is FQGNSA in the germline V gene. CDR3 length: 19 residues. The DNA of the CDR3 is TGTGCCAGCAGCCCGAGAGTGATAACTAGCCCATTCGGATCCTACGAGCAGTACTTC. It encodes CASSPRVITSPFGSYEQYF.

This clone was seen only once. This rearrangement joins TRBV27 to TRBJ1-1, with 8 bases that match TRBD1. The V and J ends lost 5 bases and 0 bases, in that order; junction bases with no gene match: 8. The CDR3 covers 16 residues. CDR1 and CDR2 (germline): MNHEY, SMNVEV (reference sequence). The DNA for the CDR3 is TGTGCCAGCAGTAATCCGACAGGGGAGATGAACACTGAAGCTTTCTTT. As protein: CASSNPTGEMNTEAFF.